The next 8 T cell receptor beta chains were all read from a single sample in a study of T cell changes during pregnancy in multiple sclerosis. Data came from immunoSEQ multiplex PCR; TCRdb stores just in-frame clones and leaves some out. The sample lists tens of thousands of clones, about 89% occurring once. Sequenced here: CD4+ T cells from peripheral blood mononuclear cells, sampled in the first trimester of pregnancy. Receptors originate from a female donor with multiple sclerosis, enrolled in a pregnancy study.

The chain uses TRBV25-1 and TRBJ2-5; tentatively, D is TRBD2 (6 bases). The CDR3 totals 16 residues. Germline CDR1 is MGHDK and CDR2 is SYGVNS. The V and J ends lost 7 bases and 7 bases respectively, with 25 bases between them. The CDR3: CASMTMEGGRGRTQYF. The CDR3 nucleotides are TGTGCCAGCATGACCATGGAAGGCGGGCGGGGTCGGACCCAGTACTTC.

The rearrangement uses TRBV2 and TRBJ2-2, with 13 bases identical to TRBD2. Germline V gives CDR1 SNHLY, CDR2 FYNNEI. The CDR3 is made up of 16 amino acids. Unmatched junction bases numbered 6, after V lost 6 bases and J lost 5 bases. The DNA of the CDR3 is TGTGCCAGCAGGGAGAGGACTAGCGGGAGAACCGGGGAGCTGTTTTTT. This gives the protein CASRERTSGRTGELFF.

The rearrangement joins TRBV2 to TRBJ2-1; 10 positions agree with TRBD2. V was pared by 4 bases and J by 6 bases, with 6 bases of the junction left unmatched. The CDR3 runs 15 residues. Germline loops: CDR1 SNHLY, CDR2 FYNNEI. CDR3 in amino acids: CASSVISGRSNEQFF. CDR3 in DNA: TGTGCCAGCAGTGTAATTAGCGGGAGGAGCAATGAGCAGTTCTTC.

The rearrangement joins TRBV20-1 to TRBJ2-7; 7 bases agree with TRBD1. There are 11 residues in the CDR3. The V gene's germline CDR1 is DFQATT and CDR2 SNEGSKA (reference sequence). V trimming: 5 bases; J trimming: 4 bases; junction bases outside the gene matches: 2. The CDR3 protein is CSAGQVYEQYF. CDR3 DNA sequence: TGCAGTGCTGGACAGGTTTACGAGCAGTACTTC.

As for this clone: Within the sample, other DNA sequences also encode this same CDR3. This chain connects TRBV11-2 to TRBJ1-5; no firm D call. The CDR3 has 15 residues. The V and J ends lost 0 bases and 4 bases respectively, with 10 bases between them. Germline V CDR1 and CDR2: SGHAT, FQNNGV. CDR3 DNA: TGTGCCAGCAGCTTAGATCCCGGAGGAAATCAGCCCCAGCATTTT. Translated: CASSLDPGGNQPQHF.

CDR3 sequence: CASTQGSTEAFF. In DNA form, the CDR3 reads TGTGCCAGCACACAGGGCTCCACTGAAGCTTTCTTT. The chain carries TRBV6-5 and TRBJ1-1; D possibly corresponds to TRBD1 (6 bases). This CDR3 is 12 amino acids long. The ends were cut back, 7 bases at V and 4 bases at J, with 10 bases in the middle. In germline, CDR1 is MNHEY, CDR2 SVGAGI.

The gene calls are TRBV7-2 and TRBJ2-4, with 9 nucleotides matching TRBD1. Germline V gene data show CDR1 as SGHTA and CDR2 as FQGNSA. This CDR3 spans 15 amino acids. Germline trimming cut 5 bases from V and 6 bases from J; bases unmatched to any gene: 8. DNA for the CDR3: TGTGCCAGCAGCCCCACCGGGACAGGGAGAAACATTCAGTACTTC. It yields the protein CASSPTGTGRNIQYF.

This clone was recorded only once. The rearrangement links TRBV5-4 to TRBJ2-1; 14 bases align to TRBD2. V trimming: 3 bases; J trimming: 8 bases; junction bases outside the gene matches: 7. The CDR3 contains 16 residues. In germline, CDR1 is SGHNT, CDR2 YYREEE (reference sequence). CDR3 in DNA: TGTGCCAGCAGCTCGCGGACTAGCGGGAGGAGCGATGAGCAGTTCTTC. Its translation is CASSSRTSGRSDEQFF.